These T cell receptor beta chains were read from a single sample in a study of T-cell reconstitution after alpha-beta-depleted transplantation in children. TCRdb called the PCR reads again in MiXCR, with one record for every CDR3 protein. The sample yields 700,000 to 950,000 distinct CDR3 sequences, 16% seen once. Here the sequenced sample was PBMCs, mostly from graft donor cells, taken 360 days after TCRalphabeta/CD19-depleted stem cell transplant. These receptor sequences come from a male patient between 10 and 17 years old who had a stem cell transplant for acute lymphoblastic leukemia, so the T cells may come from the graft donor. Each CDR3 is given with its conserved first and last residue. The D gene is left open where the match is weak. Size tells how often a clone was seen (once, few, many) or the class of an expanded clone, and some rows leave it out.

-	-	TRBV4-2	TRBJ1-1	TGTGCCAGCAGCCAGCCGGGACCTAGGAACACTGAAGCTTTCTTT	CASSQPGPRNTEAFF
-	-	TRBV5-4	TRBJ2-7	TGTGCCAGCAGCCCCCCAGAGGGAAGGACCTACGAGCAGTACTTC	CASSPPEGRTYEQYF
few	TRBD1	TRBV2	TRBJ2-5	TGTGCCAGCAGTTTCCTCCCCATTCTTGACAGGGGCTGGAGAGAGACCCAGTACTTC	CASSFLPILDRGWRETQYF
-	-	TRBV5-1	TRBJ2-7	TGCGCCAGCAGCATTGGCGGCGGGTGGGAGGCCGAGCAGTACTTC	CASSIGGGWEAEQYF
-	TRBD1	TRBV2	TRBJ2-2	TGTGCCAGCGGGGGACAGTTAAACCCCGGGGAGCTGTTTTTT	CASGGQLNPGELFF
many	TRBD2	TRBV10-2	TRBJ2-1	TGCGCCAGCAGTGAGGTGACTAGCGGGGGCCGAAAGCAGTTCTTC	CASSEVTSGGRKQFF
few	TRBD1	TRBV9	TRBJ2-7	TGTGCCAGCAGCCGAGCCCCAGGGGGCGAGCAGTACTTC	CASSRAPGGEQYF
few	TRBD2	TRBV10-3	TRBJ2-7	TGTGCCATCAGTGATGGGACTAGCGGGAAGGTCGAGCAGTACTTC	CAISDGTSGKVEQYF
-	-	TRBV20-1	TRBJ2-7	TGCAGTTTCCCCCGAGGCCTCTACGAGCAGTACTTC	CSFPRGLYEQYF
few	TRBD2	TRBV12-3/TRBV12-4	TRBJ2-7	TGTGCCAGCAGTCCCGGGGGACTAGCGGACGTCTCCTACGAGCAGTACTTC	CASSPGGLADVSYEQYF
-	TRBD1	TRBV20-1	TRBJ2-7	TGCAGTACCCCATTCCTGGGACAGGTCAACTACGAGCAGTACTTC	CSTPFLGQVNYEQYF
-	-	TRBV2	TRBJ2-7	TGTGCCAGCAGTGAACCTGGGGCGTCCTACGAGCAGTACTTC	CASSEPGASYEQYF
many	-	TRBV5-5	TRBJ1-3	TGTGCCAGCAGCTCGCGCCATGGAAACACCATATATTTT	CASSSRHGNTIYF
-	-	TRBV5-1	TRBJ1-1	TGCGCCAGCCAACCCCCCAGAGGAACTGAAGCTTTCTTT	CASQPPRGTEAFF
-	-	TRBV12-3/TRBV12-4	TRBJ1-1	TGTGCCAGCAGTCCGACTGGGAAGGCTTTCTTT	CASSPTGKAFF
few	-	TRBV15	TRBJ1-4	TGTGCCACCAGCAGAGATCGGGGGGTAACTAATGAAAAACTGTTTTTT	CATSRDRGVTNEKLFF
many	-	TRBV20-1	TRBJ2-3	TGCAGTGCTAGGGGGCTGACAGGCTTTCACACAGATACGCAGTATTTT	CSARGLTGFHTDTQYF
-	TRBD2	TRBV2	TRBJ2-7	TGTGCCAGCAGTGAATGGGCGCTAGCGGGGCTATACGAGCAGTACTTC	CASSEWALAGLYEQYF
few	-	TRBV4-2	TRBJ2-4	TGTGCCAGCAGCCAAGGGGGGAGAGCCAAAAACATTCAGTACTTC	CASSQGGRAKNIQYF
few	-	TRBV24-1	TRBJ2-1	TGTGCCACCAGTGATGCCGGGTCTAGGGGGCAGTTCTTC	CATSDAGSRGQFF
many	-	TRBV12-3/TRBV12-4	TRBJ1-1	TGTGCCAGCAGTTGGGCAGATAGCCGGGGCACTGAAGCTTTCTTT	CASSWADSRGTEAFF
-	-	TRBV11-2	TRBJ2-1	TGTGCCAGCAGCTTAGAAGGGGCTGTTGCAACCTACAATGAGCAGTTCTTC	CASSLEGAVATYNEQFF